This T cell receptor (beta chain) is drawn from a study of CD8+ T cells in alopecia areata. The wider study: The drug, oral tofacitinib, was given to treated patients at 5 to 10 mg twice daily. Regarding the study as a whole: Mice gave a clearer picture of TCR sharing than patients did, possibly for HLA-related reasons. One nonresponder makes the tie between baseline CD8+ expansion and response uncertain. With tofacitinib ongoing, many expanded lesional clones persisted in both scalp and blood.

Reverse transcription of extracted RNA yielded cDNA, which provided the sequencing template. TCRdb's table, derived via immunoSEQ multiplex PCR, lists solely in-frame clones and lacks some. This table holds fewer than 100,000 clones, approximately 66% found once. On this clone itself: What it binds is unknown.

Treatment reported: oral pan-JAK inhibitor, 5-10 mg twice daily. The CDR3 extends over 16 amino acids. Germline V gene data show CDR1 as LNHNV and CDR2 as YYDKDF (reference sequence). Trimming left V 1 base short and J 3 bases short, with 15 bases between. This material consisted of CD8+ T cells sorted from blood, taken at week 4, from a patient treated with tofacitinib. The chain uses TRBV15 and TRBJ2-5; D is perhaps TRBD2 (6 bases). The TCR was taken from a human donor with alopecia areata. CDR3 DNA: TGTGCCACCAGCAGAGGGTCTCGGGAGATGGAAGAGACCCAGTACTTC. It encodes CATSRGSREMEETQYF.